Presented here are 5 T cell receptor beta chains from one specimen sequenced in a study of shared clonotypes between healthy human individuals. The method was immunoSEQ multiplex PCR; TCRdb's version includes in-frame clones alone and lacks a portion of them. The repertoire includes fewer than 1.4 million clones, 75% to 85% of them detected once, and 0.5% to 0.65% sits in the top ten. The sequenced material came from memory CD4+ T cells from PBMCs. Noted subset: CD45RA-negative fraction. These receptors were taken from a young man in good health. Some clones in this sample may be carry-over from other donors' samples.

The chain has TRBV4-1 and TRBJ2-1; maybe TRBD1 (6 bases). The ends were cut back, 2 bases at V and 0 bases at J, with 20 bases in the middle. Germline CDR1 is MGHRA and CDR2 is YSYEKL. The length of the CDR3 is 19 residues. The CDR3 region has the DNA TGCGCCAGCAGCCAAACCAGGGGAGACAGTACCAGCTCCTACAATGAGCAGTTCTTC. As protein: CASSQTRGDSTSSYNEQFF.

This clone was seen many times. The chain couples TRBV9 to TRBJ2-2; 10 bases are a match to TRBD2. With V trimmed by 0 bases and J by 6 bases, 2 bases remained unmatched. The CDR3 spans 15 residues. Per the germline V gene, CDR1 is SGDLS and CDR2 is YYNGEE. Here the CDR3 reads CASSVGGTSAGELFF. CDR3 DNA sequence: TGTGCCAGCAGCGTAGGTGGGACTAGCGCCGGGGAGCTGTTTTTT. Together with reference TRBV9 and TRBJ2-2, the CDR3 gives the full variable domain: DSGVTQTPKHLITATGQRVTLRCSPRSGDLSVYWYQQSLDQGLQFLIQYYNGEERAKGNILERFSAQQFPDLHSELNLSSLELGDSALYFCASSVGGTSAGELFFGEGSRLTVL.

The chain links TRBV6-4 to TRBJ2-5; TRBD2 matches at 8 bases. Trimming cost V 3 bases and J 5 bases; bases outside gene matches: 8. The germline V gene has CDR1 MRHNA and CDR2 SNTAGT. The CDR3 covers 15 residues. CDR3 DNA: TGTGCCAGCAGTGAGGAAGCGGGAGCGAGCGAGACCCAGTACTTC. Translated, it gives CASSEEAGASETQYF.

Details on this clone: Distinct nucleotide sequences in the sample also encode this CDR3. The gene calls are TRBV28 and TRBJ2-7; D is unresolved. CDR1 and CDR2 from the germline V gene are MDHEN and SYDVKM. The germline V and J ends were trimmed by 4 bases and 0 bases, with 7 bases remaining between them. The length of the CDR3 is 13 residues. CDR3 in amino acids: CASSSGSSYEQYF. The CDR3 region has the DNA TGTGCCAGCAGTTCCGGATCCTCCTACGAGCAGTACTTC.

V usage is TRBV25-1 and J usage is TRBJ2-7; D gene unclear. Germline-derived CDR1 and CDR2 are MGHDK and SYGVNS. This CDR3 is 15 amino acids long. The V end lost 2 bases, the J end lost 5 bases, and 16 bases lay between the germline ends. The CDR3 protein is CASSEVLGIGNEQYF. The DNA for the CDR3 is TGTGCCAGCAGTGAAGTTCTGGGGATCGGCAACGAGCAGTACTTC.